This TCR beta chain emerged from a study of OX40 agonist ivuxolimab in advanced cancers. Regarding the study as a whole: Expanded clones were, on average, more numerous among CD8+ T cells than CD4+. Both blood CD4+ and CD8+ T cells showed clonal growth by week 6 at 0.1 to 3.0 mg/kg.

Measured with immunoSEQ multiplex PCR; TCRdb has only the in-frame clones, and not every one. Among 66,000 or so clones, 75% to 90% were seen once, and the ten largest hold about 2.1%. Autoimmune disease history or systemic immunosuppression disqualified patients. This clone was detected only a few times. Its antigen remains unknown. This specimen was CD4+ or CD8+ T cells sorted from blood, taken in a trial of the OX40 agonist ivuxolimab. The origin of this receptor is an adult with an advanced solid tumor such as melanoma, head and neck, liver or kidney cancer.

The CDR3 sequence is CAWSARGGTYNEQFF. CDR3 in DNA: TGTGCCTGGAGCGCTAGGGGGGGGACCTACAATGAGCAGTTCTTC. This chain connects TRBV30 to TRBJ2-1, with a possible D match to TRBD2 (7 bases). With 3 bases removed from V and 2 bases from J, the gap between germline ends came to 14 bases. Germline V gives CDR1 GTSNPN, CDR2 SVGIG (reference sequence). This CDR3 spans 15 amino acids.